The present T cell receptor beta chain was sequenced within a study of shared clonotypes between healthy human individuals. The CDR3 covers 16 residues. Trimming took off 0 bases at V and 4 bases at J, with 16 bases between the two ends. Germline V gene data show CDR1 as SGDLS and CDR2 as YYNGEE. Libraries were prepared by immunoSEQ multiplex PCR; TCRdb keeps only in-frame clonotypes and omits some of them. The top ten clones hold around 0.38% of a sample with roughly 2.2 million clones, less than 95% of them seen once. This receptor was identified in a man aged 18-30 years in good health. Some clones in this sample may be carry-over from other donors' samples. This chain links TRBV9 with TRBJ2-5, with D perhaps matching TRBD2 (6 bases). Sequencing input: naive CD4+ T cells from PBMCs. Noted subset: CD45RA+ positively selected. The chain's CDR3 is CASSVGVADGGETQYF. The CDR3 region has the DNA TGTGCCAGCAGCGTAGGAGTGGCCGACGGGGGAGAGACCCAGTACTTC.